This TCR beta chain originates from a study of shared clonotypes between healthy human individuals. The overall study: Each donor's CD8 memory used one plate, CD8 naive two, each CD4 subset three.

In regard to this clone: Antigen specificity is unknown.

Naive-designated CD8 cells lacked CD45RO, were positively enriched for CCR7, and omitted terminally differentiated effector memory CD45RA+ cells. The CDR3 is 14 residues long. From germline, CDR1 is SGHDT and CDR2 YYEEEE. Trimming took off 0 bases at V and 7 bases at J, with 13 bases between the two ends. Study-wide results and limits: When naive CD4 clonotypes were compared across a handful of donors, 4% to 6.5% were shared.

The assay was run at deep level. Per the study methods: Junction-only sequences produced by ImmunoSEQ had no quality scores, so filtering differed. Clones were read by immunoSEQ multiplex PCR, and TCRdb kept only the in-frame ones, dropping some. The V and J calls and clone size were taken over from that table, and D and trimming were inferred from the DNA. The repertoire has hundreds of thousands of clones, under 95% of them found once; the top ten carry 24%. The chain is built from TRBV5-6 and TRBJ1-2, with D possibly TRBD1 on 6 matching bases. The clonotype originates from a man aged 25 to 40 in good health. Source material: naive CD8+ T cells sorted from blood. Here the CDR3 reads CASSLGQAYVGYTF. For the CDR3, the DNA is TGTGCCAGCAGCTTGGGACAGGCTTACGTTGGCTACACCTTC.